The following is a T cell receptor beta chain sequence with its context. This clone was counted only a few times. Its antigen is not yet known. No quality values exist for individual bases; no much larger clone is one base distant. Libraries were constructed by the immunoSEQ multiplex PCR assay. TCRdb's version of the immuneACCESS table is confined to in-frame rearrangements and falls short of the full clone set. An unresolved V gene accounts for under half of the shortfall where checked; the remainder is of unknown origin. The sample table holds roughly 370,000 clones, of which approximately 92% were seen once. The ten largest account for about 6.3% of the sample. The sample originates from a study of control samples from healthy donors and cancer patients (dated by TCRdb to 2019 to 2021). Sequenced: PBMCs. The sequence came from a middle-aged man with head and neck cancer.

Here is the DNA: TGTGCCAGCAGCTGGGGACGGCTAAACACCGGGGAGCTGTTTTTT. It encodes CASSWGRLNTGELFF. Recombination linked TRBV5-6 to TRBJ2-2; the D gene is perhaps TRBD1 or TRBD2, each of them matching over 5 bases. Based on the germline V gene, the CDR1 and CDR2 sequences are SGHDT and YYEEEE. From cysteine to phenylalanine, the CDR3 is 15 amino acids long. Only the CDR3 DNA is retained, 45 bases long and in frame from the first base. The V end loses 3 bases and the J end loses 2 bases, and a stretch of 11 bases separates them.